These 16 T cell receptor beta chains share one sample of origin, sequenced in a study of blood T cell repertoires in COVID-19. Profiled with immunoSEQ multiplex PCR; TCRdb holds only in-frame clones, not every one. The sample holds around 89,000 clones, roughly nine tenths seen once. The source material was peripheral blood. The origin of the receptors is a man aged 50 to 60 with acute or convalescent COVID-19.

The chain couples TRBV5-1 to TRBJ2-5, with 7 bases aligning to TRBD2. Trimming took 6 bases from V and 2 from J; bases not matched to a gene: 10. CDR1 SGHRS and CDR2 YFSETQ come from the germline V gene. The CDR3 covers 15 residues. The CDR3 DNA follows: TGCGCCAGCACCACGGGGTGGGGGGGACAAGAGACCCAGTACTTC. It encodes CASTTGWGGQETQYF.

The chain uses TRBV19 and TRBJ2-2; D unclear. Germline CDR1 is LNHDA and CDR2 is SQIVND (reference sequence). The CDR3 covers 15 residues. Trimming took 3 bases from V and 6 from J, leaving 14 bases between them. The CDR3 DNA reads TGTGCCAGTAGTATCGAGCCCGTTGGTTCCGGGGAGCTGTTTTTT. It encodes CASSIEPVGSGELFF.

V and J are TRBV5-1 and TRBJ2-7; TRBD1 matches at 8 bases. The CDR3 covers 13 residues. Trimming cost V 3 bases and J 5 bases; bases outside gene matches: 4. Germline-derived CDR1 and CDR2 are SGHRS and YFSETQ. The CDR3 bases are TGCGCCAGCAGCTCTCAGACAGGGGACGAGCAGTACTTC. The encoded protein is CASSSQTGDEQYF.

This chain uses TRBV18 with TRBJ2-2, with a weak D call TRBD1 (5 bases). Germline CDR1 and CDR2: KGHSH and LQKENI. The CDR3 covers 13 residues. Trimming stripped 10 bases from V and 4 bases from J, with 13 bases between. The CDR3 reads CATARQTTGELFF. In DNA, the CDR3 is TGTGCCACCGCCCGACAGACCACCGGGGAGCTGTTTTTT. The full variable domain, its missing parts supplied by reference TRBV18 and TRBJ2-2, is NAGVMQNPRHLVRRRGQEARLRCSPMKGHSHVYWYRQLPEEGLKFMVYLQKENIIDESGMPKERFSAEFPKEGPSILRIQQVVRGDSAAYFCATARQTTGELFFGEGSRLTVL.

The genes are TRBV29-1 and TRBJ2-3; 7 positions match TRBD2. J was trimmed by 5 bases and V by 4 bases; bases with no gene match: 6. The CDR3 contains 13 residues. The germline V gene has CDR1 SQVTM and CDR2 ANQGSEA. CDR3 DNA: TGCAGCGTTGTGCGGGGGTCGGGAGATACGCAGTATTTT. Protein product: CSVVRGSGDTQYF.

The J gene is TRBJ2-5, the V gene TRBV5-1; D is undetermined. The V gene's germline CDR1 is SGHRS and CDR2 YFSETQ. Deletions cut 0 bases from V and 4 bases from J, with 10 bases between. This CDR3 has 14 amino acids. Here the CDR3 DNA reads TGCGCCAGCAGCTTGGCCCACAGCCGAGAGACCCAGTACTTC. It is translated as CASSLAHSRETQYF.

The CDR3 DNA is TGTGCCAGCAGCAGAGACAGGCTAGCTTTCTTT. Encoded protein: CASSRDRLAFF. The rearrangement joins TRBV21-1 to TRBJ1-1; the table gives TRBD1 as D, unverified against the DNA. TRBV21-1 is a recognized pseudogene. The length of the CDR3 is 11 residues.

The chain recombines TRBV5-4 with TRBJ1-4; D is unclear. This CDR3 is built from 16 residues. V dropped 0 bases and J dropped 8 bases, with 17 bases sitting between them. Per the germline V gene, CDR1 is SGHNT and CDR2 is YYREEE (reference sequence). CDR3 nucleotides: TGTGCCAGCAGCTTGGTATCACGGGCGGGTAGGGAAAAACTGTTTTTT. This translates into CASSLVSRAGREKLFF.

This rearrangement joins TRBV20-1 to TRBJ1-5, with a tentative D call TRBD1 (6 bases). CDR1 is DFQATT, CDR2 SNEGSKA, per germline (reference sequence). V was trimmed by 3 bases and J by 4 bases, leaving 10 bases between them. The CDR3 covers 13 residues. The DNA of the CDR3 is TGCAGTGCTAGTACAGGGCTAAATCAGCCCCAGCATTTT. Its translation: CSASTGLNQPQHF.

The chain links TRBV7-2 to TRBJ2-5; D not certain. The ends were cut back, 1 base at V and 5 bases at J, with 11 bases in the middle. This CDR3 contains 14 residues. The germline V gene has CDR1 SGHTA and CDR2 FQGNSA. In nucleotides, the CDR3 is TGTGCCAGCAGCTTAGGGGCGTGGTACGAGACCCAGTACTTC. Translation: CASSLGAWYETQYF.

This chain connects TRBV3-1 (or the pseudogene TRBV3-2) to TRBJ2-2; D ambiguous. The germline V and J ends were trimmed by 4 bases and 2 bases, with 23 bases remaining between them. The CDR3 is 19 amino acids. CDR1 and CDR2 (germline): LGHDT, YNNKEL (reference sequence). This CDR3 reads CASSPELRGKPTNTGELFF. Here the CDR3 DNA reads TGTGCCAGCAGCCCAGAACTCCGCGGAAAACCCACAAACACCGGGGAGCTGTTTTTT.

The chain recombines TRBV7-2 with TRBJ1-5; D gene uncertain. Germline-derived CDR1 and CDR2 are SGHTA and FQGNSA. The CDR3 contains 13 residues. V shed 3 bases and J shed 5 bases, with 8 bases lying between them. The CDR3 sequence is CASSFRSHQPQHF. In DNA, the CDR3 is TGTGCCAGCAGCTTTAGGAGTCATCAGCCCCAGCATTTT.

This clone was counted a few times. V is TRBV7-2 and J is TRBJ1-4, with 7 positions matching TRBD1. Germline trimming cut 2 bases from V and 3 bases from J; bases unmatched to any gene: 3. CDR1 and CDR2 from the germline V gene are SGHTA and FQGNSA. This CDR3 contains 15 residues. DNA for the CDR3: TGTGCCAGCAGCTTATACAGGGGTCCTAATGAAAAACTGTTTTTT. Translation gives CASSLYRGPNEKLFF.

V is TRBV6-5 and J is TRBJ1-1; TRBD1 agrees at 7 bases. V dropped 0 bases and J dropped 11; count of bases not matched to a gene: 12. CDR3 length: 15 amino acids. CDR1 and CDR2 (germline): MNHEY, SVGAGI. The CDR3 protein is CASSYSIQGGERAFF. DNA for the CDR3: TGTGCCAGCAGTTACTCTATCCAAGGGGGCGAGCGGGCTTTCTTT.

This chain connects TRBV7-3 to TRBJ2-1, with 12 bases matching TRBD2. The CDR3 is 14 amino acids. CDR1 is SGHTA, CDR2 FQGTGA, per germline. V was clipped by 5 bases and J by 9 bases; unmatched bases: 5. As DNA, the CDR3 is TGTGCCAGCAGCCCTAGCGGGGGGGCCTCTGAGCAGTTCTTC. It translates to CASSPSGGASEQFF.

This clone was picked up one time. The chain joins TRBV29-1 to TRBJ2-5; D not certain. Deletions cut 4 bases from V and 5 bases from J, with 11 bases between. The CDR3 has 12 amino acids. Germline CDR1 SQVTM, CDR2 ANQGSEA. The CDR3 DNA follows: TGCAGCGTTGTATCGTTCGGGGAGACCCAGTACTTC. This codes for CSVVSFGETQYF.